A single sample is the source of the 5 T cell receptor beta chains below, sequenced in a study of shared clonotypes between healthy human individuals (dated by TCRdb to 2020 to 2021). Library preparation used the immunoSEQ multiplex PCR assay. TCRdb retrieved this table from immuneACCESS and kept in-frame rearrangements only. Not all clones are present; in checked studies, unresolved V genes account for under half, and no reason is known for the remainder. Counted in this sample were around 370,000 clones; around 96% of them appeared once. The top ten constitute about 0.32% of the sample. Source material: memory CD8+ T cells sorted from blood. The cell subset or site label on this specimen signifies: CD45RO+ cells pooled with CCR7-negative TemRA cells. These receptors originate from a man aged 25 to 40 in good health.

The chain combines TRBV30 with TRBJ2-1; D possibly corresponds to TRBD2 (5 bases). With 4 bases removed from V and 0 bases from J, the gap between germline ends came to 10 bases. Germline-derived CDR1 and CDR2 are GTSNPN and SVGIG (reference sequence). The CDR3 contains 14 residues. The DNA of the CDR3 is TGTGCCTGGAATAAGGCGGGCTCCTACAATGAGCAGTTCTTC. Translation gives CAWNKAGSYNEQFF.

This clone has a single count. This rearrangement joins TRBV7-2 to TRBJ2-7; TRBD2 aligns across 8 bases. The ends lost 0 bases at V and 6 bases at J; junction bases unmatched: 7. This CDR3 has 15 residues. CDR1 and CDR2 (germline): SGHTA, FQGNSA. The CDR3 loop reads CASSLAAGLGAEQYF. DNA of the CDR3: TGTGCCAGCAGCTTAGCAGCGGGACTAGGTGCCGAGCAGTACTTC.

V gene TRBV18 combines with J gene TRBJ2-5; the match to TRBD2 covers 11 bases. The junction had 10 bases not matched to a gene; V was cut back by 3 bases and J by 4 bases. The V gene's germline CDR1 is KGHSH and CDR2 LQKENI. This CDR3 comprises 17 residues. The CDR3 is CASSPQPLAGVLETQYF. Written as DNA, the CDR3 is TGTGCCAGCTCACCTCAACCACTAGCGGGAGTTTTAGAGACCCAGTACTTC. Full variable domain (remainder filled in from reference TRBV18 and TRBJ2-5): NAGVMQNPRHLVRRRGQEARLRCSPMKGHSHVYWYRQLPEEGLKFMVYLQKENIIDESGMPKERFSAEFPKEGPSILRIQQVVRGDSAAYFCASSPQPLAGVLETQYFGPGTRLLVL.

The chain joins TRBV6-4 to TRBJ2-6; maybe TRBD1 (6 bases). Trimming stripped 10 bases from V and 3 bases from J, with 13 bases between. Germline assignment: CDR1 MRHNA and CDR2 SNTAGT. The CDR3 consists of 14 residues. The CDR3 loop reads CATHFRGGANVLTF. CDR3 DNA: TGTGCCACCCACTTCAGGGGTGGGGCCAACGTCCTGACTTTC.

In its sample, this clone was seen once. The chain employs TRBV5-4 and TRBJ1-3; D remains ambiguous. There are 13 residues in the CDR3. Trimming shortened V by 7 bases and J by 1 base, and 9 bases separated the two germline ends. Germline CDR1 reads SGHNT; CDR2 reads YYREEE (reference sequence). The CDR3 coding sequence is TGTGCCAGCCACTCAAGGTCTGGAAACACCATATATTTT. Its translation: CASHSRSGNTIYF. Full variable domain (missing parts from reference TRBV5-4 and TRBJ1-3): ETGVTQSPTHLIKTRGQQVTLRCSSQSGHNTVSWYQQALGQGPQFIFQYYREEENGRGNFPPRFSGLQFPNYSSELNVNALELDDSALYLCASHSRSGNTIYFGEGSWLTVV.